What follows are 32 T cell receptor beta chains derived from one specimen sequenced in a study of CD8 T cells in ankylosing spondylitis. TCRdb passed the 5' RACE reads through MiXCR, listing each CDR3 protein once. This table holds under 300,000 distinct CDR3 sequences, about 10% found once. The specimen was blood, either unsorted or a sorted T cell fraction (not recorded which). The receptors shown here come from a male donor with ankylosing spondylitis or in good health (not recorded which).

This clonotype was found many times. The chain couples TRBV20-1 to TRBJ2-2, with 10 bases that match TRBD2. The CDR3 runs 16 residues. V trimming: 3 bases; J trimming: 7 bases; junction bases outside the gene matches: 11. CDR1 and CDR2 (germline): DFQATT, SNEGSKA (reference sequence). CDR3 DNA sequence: TGCAGTGCTAGTTTGGGGCTAGCGGGAGCGGGCGGGGAGCTGTTTTTT. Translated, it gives CSASLGLAGAGGELFF.

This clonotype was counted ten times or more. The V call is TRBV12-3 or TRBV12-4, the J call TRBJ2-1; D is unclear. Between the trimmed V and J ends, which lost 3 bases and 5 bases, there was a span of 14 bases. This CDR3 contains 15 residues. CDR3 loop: CASSFDTWVDNEQFF. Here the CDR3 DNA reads TGTGCCAGCAGTTTCGACACGTGGGTCGACAATGAGCAGTTCTTC.

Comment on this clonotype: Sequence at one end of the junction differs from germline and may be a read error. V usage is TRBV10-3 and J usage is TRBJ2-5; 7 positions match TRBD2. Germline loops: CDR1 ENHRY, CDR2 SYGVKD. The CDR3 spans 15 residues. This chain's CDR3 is CAIRLGGVSGENQYF. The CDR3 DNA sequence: TGTGCCATCAGACTTGGGGGGGTAAGCGGAGAGAACCAGTACTTC.

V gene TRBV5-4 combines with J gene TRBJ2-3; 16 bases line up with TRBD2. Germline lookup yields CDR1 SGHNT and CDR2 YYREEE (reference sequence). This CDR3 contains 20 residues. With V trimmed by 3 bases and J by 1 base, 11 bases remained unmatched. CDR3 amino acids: CASSYPGLAGGPIGTDTQYF. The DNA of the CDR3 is TGTGCCAGCAGCTACCCGGGACTAGCGGGAGGGCCGATTGGCACAGATACGCAGTATTTT.

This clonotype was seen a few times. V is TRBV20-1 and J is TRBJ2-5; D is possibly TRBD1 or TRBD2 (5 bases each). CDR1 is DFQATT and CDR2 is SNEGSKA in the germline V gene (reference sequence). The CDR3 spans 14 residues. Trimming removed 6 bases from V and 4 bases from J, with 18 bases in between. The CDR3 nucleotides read TGCAGTGCCAATCTGGGACCTACCGCAGAGACCCAGTACTTC. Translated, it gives CSANLGPTAETQYF.

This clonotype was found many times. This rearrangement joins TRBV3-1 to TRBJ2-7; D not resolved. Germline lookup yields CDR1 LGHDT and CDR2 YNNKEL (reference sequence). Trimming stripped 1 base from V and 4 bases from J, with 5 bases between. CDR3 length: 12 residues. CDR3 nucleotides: TGTGCCAGCAGCCAAGTTCGGTACGAGCAGTACTTC. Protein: CASSQVRYEQYF.

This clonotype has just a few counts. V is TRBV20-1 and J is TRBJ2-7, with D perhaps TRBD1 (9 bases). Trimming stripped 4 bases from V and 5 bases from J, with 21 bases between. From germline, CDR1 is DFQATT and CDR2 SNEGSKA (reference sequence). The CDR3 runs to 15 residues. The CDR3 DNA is TGCAGTGCTATCCGGGGGGGACAGGGTTTCGACGAGCAGTACTTC. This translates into CSAIRGGQGFDEQYF.

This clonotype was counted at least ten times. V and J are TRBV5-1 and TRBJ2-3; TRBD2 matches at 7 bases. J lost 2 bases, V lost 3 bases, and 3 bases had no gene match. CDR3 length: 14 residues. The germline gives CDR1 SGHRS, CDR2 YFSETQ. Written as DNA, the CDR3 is TGCGCCAGCAGCTATGGGACTACCACAGATACGCAGTATTTT. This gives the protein CASSYGTTTDTQYF.

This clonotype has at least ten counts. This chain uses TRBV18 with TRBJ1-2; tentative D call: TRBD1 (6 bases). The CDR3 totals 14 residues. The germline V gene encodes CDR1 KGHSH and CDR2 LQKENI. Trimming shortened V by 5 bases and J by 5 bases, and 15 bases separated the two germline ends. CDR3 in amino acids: CASSSSGQGYGYTF. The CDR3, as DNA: TGTGCCAGCTCATCGTCGGGACAAGGATATGGCTACACCTTC.

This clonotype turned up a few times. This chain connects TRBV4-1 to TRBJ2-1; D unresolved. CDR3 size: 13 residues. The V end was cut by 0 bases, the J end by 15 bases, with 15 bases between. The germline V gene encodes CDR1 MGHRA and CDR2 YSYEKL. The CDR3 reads CASSQDVGLLRFF. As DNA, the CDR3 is TGCGCCAGCAGCCAAGATGTAGGGCTCCTTCGGTTCTTC.

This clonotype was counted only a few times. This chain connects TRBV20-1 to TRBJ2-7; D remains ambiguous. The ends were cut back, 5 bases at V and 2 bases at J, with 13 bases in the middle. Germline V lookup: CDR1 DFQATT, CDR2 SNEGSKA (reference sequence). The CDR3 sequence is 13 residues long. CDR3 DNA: TGCAGTGCTGGAAGCCGGTTCACCTACGAGCAGTACTTC. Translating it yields CSAGSRFTYEQYF.

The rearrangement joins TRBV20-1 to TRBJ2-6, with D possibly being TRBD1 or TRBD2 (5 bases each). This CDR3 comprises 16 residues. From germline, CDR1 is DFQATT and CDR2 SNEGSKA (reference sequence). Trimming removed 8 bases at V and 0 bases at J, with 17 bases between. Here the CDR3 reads CSTIPGRPSGANVLTF. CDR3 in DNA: TGCAGTACGATTCCGGGACGGCCCTCTGGGGCCAACGTCCTGACTTTC.

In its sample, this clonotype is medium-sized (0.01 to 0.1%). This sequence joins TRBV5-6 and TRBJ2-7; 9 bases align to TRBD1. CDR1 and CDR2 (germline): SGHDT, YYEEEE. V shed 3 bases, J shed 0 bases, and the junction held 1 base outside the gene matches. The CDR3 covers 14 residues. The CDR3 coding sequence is TGTGCCAGCAGCTCGGGACAGGGCTCCTACGAGCAGTACTTC. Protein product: CASSSGQGSYEQYF.

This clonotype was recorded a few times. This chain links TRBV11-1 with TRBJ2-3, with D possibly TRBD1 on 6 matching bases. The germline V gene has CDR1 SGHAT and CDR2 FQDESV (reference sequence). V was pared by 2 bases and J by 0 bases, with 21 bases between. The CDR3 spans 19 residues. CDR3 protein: CASSLRSGADRTSTDTQYF. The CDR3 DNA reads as TGTGCCAGCAGCTTACGGTCAGGGGCTGATCGTACTAGCACAGATACGCAGTATTTT.

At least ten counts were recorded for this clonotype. CDR3 DNA sequence: TGTGCCAGCAGTTTCGAGACTAGCGGGCCGCAGTTCTTC. Translated: CASSFETSGPQFF. The chain carries TRBV12-3 or TRBV12-4 and TRBJ2-1; 10 positions match TRBD2. J lost 12 bases, V lost 3 bases, and 5 bases had no gene match. The CDR3 sequence is 13 residues long.

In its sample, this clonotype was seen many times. CDR3 region: CSASSGQAFYEQYF. The CDR3, as DNA: TGCAGTGCTAGCTCGGGACAGGCATTCTACGAGCAGTACTTC. The V call is TRBV20-1, the J call TRBJ2-7; TRBD1 agrees at 8 bases. The CDR3 totals 14 residues. The junction had 7 bases not matched to a gene; V was cut back by 3 bases and J by 3 bases. Germline CDR1 and CDR2: DFQATT and SNEGSKA (reference sequence).

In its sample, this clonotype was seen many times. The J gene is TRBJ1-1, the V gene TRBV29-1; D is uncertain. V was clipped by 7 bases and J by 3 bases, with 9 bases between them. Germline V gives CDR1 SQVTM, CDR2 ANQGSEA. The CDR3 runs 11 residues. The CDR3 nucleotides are TGCAGCGCCCTCTTGGACACTGAAGCTTTCTTT. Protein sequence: CSALLDTEAFF.

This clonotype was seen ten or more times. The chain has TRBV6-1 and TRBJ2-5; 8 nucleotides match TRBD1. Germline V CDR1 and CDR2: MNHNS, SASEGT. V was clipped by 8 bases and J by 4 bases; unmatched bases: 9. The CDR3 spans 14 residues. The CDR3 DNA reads TGTGCCAGCGTCGAGACAGGGGCTTTAGAGACCCAGTACTTC. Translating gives CASVETGALETQYF.

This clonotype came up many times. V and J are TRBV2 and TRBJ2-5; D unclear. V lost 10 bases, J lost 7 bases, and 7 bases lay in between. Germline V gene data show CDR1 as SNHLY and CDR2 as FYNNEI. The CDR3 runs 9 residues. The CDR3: CAIRGTQYF. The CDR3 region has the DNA TGTGCCATAAGAGGGACCCAGTACTTC.

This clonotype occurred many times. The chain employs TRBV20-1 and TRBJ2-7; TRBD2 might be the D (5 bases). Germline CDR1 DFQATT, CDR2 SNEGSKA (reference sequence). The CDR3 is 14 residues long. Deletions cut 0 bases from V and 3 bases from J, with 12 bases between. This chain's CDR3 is CSARDSGRDYEQYF. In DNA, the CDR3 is TGCAGTGCTAGAGATTCGGGTCGGGACTACGAGCAGTACTTC.

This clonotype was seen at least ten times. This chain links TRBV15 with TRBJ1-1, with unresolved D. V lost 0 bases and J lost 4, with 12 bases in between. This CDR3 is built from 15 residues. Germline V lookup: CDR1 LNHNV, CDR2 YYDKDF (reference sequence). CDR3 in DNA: TGTGCCACCAGCAGAGATATGTTATGGGGCACTGAAGCTTTCTTT. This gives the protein CATSRDMLWGTEAFF.

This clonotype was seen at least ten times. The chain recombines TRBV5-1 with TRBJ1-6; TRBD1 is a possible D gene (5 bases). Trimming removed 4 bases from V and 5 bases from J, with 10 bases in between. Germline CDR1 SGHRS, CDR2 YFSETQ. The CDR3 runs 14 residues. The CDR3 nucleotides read TGCGCCAGCAGCATTGACAGCGATAATTCACCCCTCCACTTT. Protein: CASSIDSDNSPLHF.

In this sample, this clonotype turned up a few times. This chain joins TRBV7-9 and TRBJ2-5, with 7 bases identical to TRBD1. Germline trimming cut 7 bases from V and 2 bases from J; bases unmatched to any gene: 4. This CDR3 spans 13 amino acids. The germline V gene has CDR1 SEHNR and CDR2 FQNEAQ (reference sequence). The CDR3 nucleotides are TGTGCCAGCAAGACAGGGCAGCAAGAGACCCAGTACTTC. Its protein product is CASKTGQQETQYF.

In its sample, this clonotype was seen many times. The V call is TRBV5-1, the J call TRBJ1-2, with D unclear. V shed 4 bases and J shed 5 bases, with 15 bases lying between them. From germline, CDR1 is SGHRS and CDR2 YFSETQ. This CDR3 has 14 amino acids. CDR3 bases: TGCGCCAGCAGCCCGTATGAGGTCGGGTATGGCTACACCTTC. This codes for CASSPYEVGYGYTF.

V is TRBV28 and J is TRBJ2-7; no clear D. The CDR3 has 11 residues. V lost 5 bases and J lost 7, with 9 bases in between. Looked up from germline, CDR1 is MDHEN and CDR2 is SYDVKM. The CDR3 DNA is TGTGCCAGCAGTGCAACTCGTGAGCAGTACTTC. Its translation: CASSATREQYF.

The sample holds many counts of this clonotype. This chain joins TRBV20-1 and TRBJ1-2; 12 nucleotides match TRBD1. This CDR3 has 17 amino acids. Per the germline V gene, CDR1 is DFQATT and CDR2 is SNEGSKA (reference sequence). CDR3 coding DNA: TGCAGCTTCTACCTACGCACAGGGACAGGGGGCGACTATGGCTACACCTTC. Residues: CSFYLRTGTGGDYGYTF.

CDR3 nucleotide sequence: TGTGCCAGCAGCTTAGGACAAACAGGGCCCGCGAACACCGGGGAGCTGTTTTTT. Amino acids: CASSLGQTGPANTGELFF. The V and J genes are TRBV7-8 and TRBJ2-2, with D possibly being TRBD1 (6 bases). The length of the CDR3 is 18 residues. Per germline, CDR1 SGHVS and CDR2 FQNEAQ. With 1 base removed from V and 0 bases from J, the gap between germline ends came to 15 bases. Full variable domain (rest looked up from reference TRBV7-8 and TRBJ2-2): GAGVSQSPRYKVAKRGQDVALRCDPISGHVSLFWYQQALGQGPEFLTYFQNEAQLDKSGLPSDRFFAERPEGSVSTLKIQRTQQEDSAVYLCASSLGQTGPANTGELFFGEGSRLTVL.

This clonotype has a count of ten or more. CDR3 nucleotide sequence: TGTGCCAGCAGCTCTAGCGGGAGAGACACAGATACGCAGTATTTT. Translating it yields CASSSSGRDTDTQYF. V is TRBV7-2 and J is TRBJ2-3; 10 bases match TRBD2. J lost 2 bases, V lost 4 bases, and 3 bases had no gene match. There are 15 residues in the CDR3. Germline V gives CDR1 SGHTA, CDR2 FQGNSA.

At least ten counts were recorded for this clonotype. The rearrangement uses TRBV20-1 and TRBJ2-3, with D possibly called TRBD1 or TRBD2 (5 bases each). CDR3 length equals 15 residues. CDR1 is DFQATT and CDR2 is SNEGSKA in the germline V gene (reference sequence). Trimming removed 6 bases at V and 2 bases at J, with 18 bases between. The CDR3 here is CSAFRRGETTDTQYF. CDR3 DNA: TGCAGTGCCTTCCGCCGGGGCGAAACCACAGATACGCAGTATTTT.

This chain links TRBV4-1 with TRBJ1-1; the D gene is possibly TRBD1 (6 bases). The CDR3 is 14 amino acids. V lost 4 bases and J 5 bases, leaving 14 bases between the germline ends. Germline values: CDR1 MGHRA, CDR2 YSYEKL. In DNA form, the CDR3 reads TGCGCCAGCAGCCCTCTCGTGCAGGGGACTGAAGCTTTCTTT. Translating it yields CASSPLVQGTEAFF.

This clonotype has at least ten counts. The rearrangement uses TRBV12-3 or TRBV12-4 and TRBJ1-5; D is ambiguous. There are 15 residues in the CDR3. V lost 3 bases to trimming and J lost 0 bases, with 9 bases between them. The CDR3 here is CASSFLAPSNQPQHF. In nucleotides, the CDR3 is TGTGCCAGCAGTTTTCTGGCTCCTAGCAATCAGCCCCAGCATTTT.

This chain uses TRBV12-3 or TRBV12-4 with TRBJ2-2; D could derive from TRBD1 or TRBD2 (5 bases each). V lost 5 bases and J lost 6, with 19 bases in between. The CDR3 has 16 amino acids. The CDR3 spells CASSIYGTPRSGELFF. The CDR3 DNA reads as TGTGCCAGCAGTATCTACGGGACCCCCAGATCCGGGGAGCTGTTTTTT.